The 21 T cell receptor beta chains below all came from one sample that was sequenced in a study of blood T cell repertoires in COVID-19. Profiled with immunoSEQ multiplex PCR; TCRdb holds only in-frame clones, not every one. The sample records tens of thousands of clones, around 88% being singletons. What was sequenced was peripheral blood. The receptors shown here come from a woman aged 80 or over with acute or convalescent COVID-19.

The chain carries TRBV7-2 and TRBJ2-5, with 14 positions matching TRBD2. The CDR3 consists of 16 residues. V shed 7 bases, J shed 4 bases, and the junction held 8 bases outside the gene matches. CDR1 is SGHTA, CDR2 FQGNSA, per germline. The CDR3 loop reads CASTLGLAGEGETQYF. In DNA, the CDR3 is TGTGCCAGCACCTTGGGACTAGCGGGAGAGGGAGAGACCCAGTACTTC.

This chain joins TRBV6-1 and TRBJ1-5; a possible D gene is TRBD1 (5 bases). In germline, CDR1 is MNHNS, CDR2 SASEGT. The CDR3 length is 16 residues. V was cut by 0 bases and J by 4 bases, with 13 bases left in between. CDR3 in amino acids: CASSEAGGVGNQPQHF. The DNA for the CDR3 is TGTGCCAGCAGTGAAGCTGGGGGGGTTGGAAATCAGCCCCAGCATTTT.

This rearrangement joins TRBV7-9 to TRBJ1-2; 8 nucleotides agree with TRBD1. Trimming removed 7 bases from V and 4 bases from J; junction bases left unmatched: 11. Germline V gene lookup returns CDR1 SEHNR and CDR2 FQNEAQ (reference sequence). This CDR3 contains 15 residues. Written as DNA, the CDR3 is TGTGCCAGCATTCCCTCGGGCAGGGGGCCCTATGGCTACACCTTC. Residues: CASIPSGRGPYGYTF.

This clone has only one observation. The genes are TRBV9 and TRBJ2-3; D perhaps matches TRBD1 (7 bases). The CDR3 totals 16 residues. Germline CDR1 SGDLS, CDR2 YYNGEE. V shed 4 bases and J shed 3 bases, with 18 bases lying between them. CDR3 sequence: CASSLTSGGRTDTQYF. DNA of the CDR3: TGTGCCAGCAGCCTAACCTCAGGGGGGAGGACAGATACGCAGTATTTT.

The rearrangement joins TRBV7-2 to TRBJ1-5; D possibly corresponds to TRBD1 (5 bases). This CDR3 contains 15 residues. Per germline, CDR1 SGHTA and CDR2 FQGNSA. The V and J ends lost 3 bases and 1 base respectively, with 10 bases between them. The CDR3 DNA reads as TGTGCCAGCAGCTTGGGCAGGGCGAGCAATCAGCCCCAGCATTTT. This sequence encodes CASSLGRASNQPQHF.

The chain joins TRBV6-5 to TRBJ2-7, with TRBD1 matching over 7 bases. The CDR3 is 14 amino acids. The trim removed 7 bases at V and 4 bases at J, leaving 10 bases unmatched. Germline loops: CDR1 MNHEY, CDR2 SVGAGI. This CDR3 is CASTPDRLAYEQYF. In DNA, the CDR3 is TGTGCCAGCACCCCGGACAGGTTGGCATACGAGCAGTACTTC.

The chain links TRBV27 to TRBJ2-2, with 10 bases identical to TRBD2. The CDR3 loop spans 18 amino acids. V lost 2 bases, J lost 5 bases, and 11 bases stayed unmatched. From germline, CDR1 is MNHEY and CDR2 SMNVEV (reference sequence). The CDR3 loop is CASSLNSLAGVGTGELFF. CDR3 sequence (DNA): TGTGCCAGCAGTTTAAATTCCCTAGCGGGAGTCGGGACCGGGGAGCTGTTTTTT.

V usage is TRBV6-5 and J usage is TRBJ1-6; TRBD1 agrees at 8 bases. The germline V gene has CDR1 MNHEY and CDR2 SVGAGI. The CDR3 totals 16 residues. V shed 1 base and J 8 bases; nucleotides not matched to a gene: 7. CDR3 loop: CASSYFGNRGDSPLHF. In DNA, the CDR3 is TGTGCCAGCAGTTACTTCGGGAACAGGGGGGATTCACCCCTCCACTTT.

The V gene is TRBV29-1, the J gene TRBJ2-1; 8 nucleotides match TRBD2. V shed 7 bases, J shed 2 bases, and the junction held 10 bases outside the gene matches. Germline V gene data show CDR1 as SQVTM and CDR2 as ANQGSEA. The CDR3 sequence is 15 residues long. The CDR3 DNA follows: TGCAGCGCCCGTTCGGGACTAGTAACCTACAATGAGCAGTTCTTC. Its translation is CSARSGLVTYNEQFF.

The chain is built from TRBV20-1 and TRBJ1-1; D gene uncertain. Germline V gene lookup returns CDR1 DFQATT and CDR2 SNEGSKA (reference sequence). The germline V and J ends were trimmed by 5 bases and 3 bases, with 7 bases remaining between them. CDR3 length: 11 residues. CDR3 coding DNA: TGCAGTGCTGGCCGGGACACTGAAGCTTTCTTT. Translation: CSAGRDTEAFF.

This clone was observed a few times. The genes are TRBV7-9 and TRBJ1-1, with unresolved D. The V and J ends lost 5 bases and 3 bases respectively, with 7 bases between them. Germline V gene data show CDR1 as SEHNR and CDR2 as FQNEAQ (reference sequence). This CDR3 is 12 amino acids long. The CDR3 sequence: CASSIRDTEAFF. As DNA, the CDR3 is TGTGCCAGCAGCATCCGGGACACTGAAGCTTTCTTT.

In DNA form, the CDR3 reads TGTGCCAGCAGTTTCAGGGGGCTTAACACAGATACGCAGTATTTT. Residues: CASSFRGLNTDTQYF. This chain uses TRBV27 with TRBJ2-3; 8 bases align to TRBD1. Looked up from germline, CDR1 is MNHEY and CDR2 is SMNVEV (reference sequence). The V segment lost 3 bases and the J segment 2 bases; nucleotides outside the gene matches: 4. CDR3 length: 15 amino acids.

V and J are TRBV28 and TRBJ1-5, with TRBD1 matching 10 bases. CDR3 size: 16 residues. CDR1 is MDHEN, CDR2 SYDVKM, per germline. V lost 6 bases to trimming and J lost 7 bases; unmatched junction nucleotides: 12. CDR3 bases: TGTGCCAGCAGCCGCATGGGGGACAGGGGCAGACAGCCCCAGCATTTT. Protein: CASSRMGDRGRQPQHF.

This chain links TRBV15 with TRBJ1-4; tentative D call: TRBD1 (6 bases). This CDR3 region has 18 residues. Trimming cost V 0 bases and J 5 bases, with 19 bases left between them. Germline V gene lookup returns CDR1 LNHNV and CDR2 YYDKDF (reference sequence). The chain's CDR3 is CATSRDYAGGPRNEKLFF. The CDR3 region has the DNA TGTGCCACCAGCAGAGATTATGCGGGGGGGCCGAGGAATGAAAAACTGTTTTTT. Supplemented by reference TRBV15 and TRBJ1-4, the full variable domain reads DAMVIQNPRYQVTQFGKPVTLSCSQTLNHNVMYWYQQKSSQAPKLLFHYYDKDFNNEADTPDNFQSRRPNTSFCFLDIRSPGLGDTAMYLCATSRDYAGGPRNEKLFFGSGTQLSVL.

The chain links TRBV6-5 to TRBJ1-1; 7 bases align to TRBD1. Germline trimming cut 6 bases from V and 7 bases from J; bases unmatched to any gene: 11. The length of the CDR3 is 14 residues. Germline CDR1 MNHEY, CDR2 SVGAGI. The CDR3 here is CASRATGARGEAFF. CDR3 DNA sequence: TGTGCCAGCAGAGCCACAGGGGCGAGGGGTGAAGCTTTCTTT.

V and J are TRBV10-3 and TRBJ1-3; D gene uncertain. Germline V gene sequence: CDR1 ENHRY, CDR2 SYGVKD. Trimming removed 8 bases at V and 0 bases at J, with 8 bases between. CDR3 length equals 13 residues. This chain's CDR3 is CAISSGSGNTIYF. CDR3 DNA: TGTGCCATCTCTTCGGGCTCTGGAAACACCATATATTTT.

In nucleotides, the CDR3 is TGTGCCAGTAGTGCTGGGGACACCCTCACTGAAGCTTTCTTT. Translation: CASSAGDTLTEAFF. The rearrangement links TRBV19 to TRBJ1-1, with a possible D match to TRBD1 (6 bases). From germline, CDR1 is LNHDA and CDR2 SQIVND (reference sequence). Trimming stripped 5 bases from V and 4 bases from J, with 14 bases between. The CDR3 extends over 14 amino acids.

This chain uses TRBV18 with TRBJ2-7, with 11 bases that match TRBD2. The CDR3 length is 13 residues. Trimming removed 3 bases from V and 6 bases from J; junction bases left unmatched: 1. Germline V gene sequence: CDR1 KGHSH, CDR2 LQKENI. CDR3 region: CASSPGTSGEQYF. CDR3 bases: TGTGCCAGCTCACCCGGGACTAGCGGCGAGCAGTACTTC.

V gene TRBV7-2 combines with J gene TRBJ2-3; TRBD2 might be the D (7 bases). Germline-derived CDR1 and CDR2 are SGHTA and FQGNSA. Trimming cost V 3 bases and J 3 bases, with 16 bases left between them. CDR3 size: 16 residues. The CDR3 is CASSFGGGRGTDTQYF. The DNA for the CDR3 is TGTGCCAGCAGCTTCGGGGGCGGGAGAGGAACAGATACGCAGTATTTT.

CDR3 sequence: CASSLAGRSGYTF. The CDR3 DNA follows: TGCGCCAGCAGCTTGGCGGGGAGGAGTGGCTACACCTTC. This rearrangement joins TRBV5-1 to TRBJ1-2; D gene uncertain. Germline loops: CDR1 SGHRS, CDR2 YFSETQ. V lost 0 bases to trimming and J lost 7 bases, with 10 bases between them. The CDR3 totals 13 residues.

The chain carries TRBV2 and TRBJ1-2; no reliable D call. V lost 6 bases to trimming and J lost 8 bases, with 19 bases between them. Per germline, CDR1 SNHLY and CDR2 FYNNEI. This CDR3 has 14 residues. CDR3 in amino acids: CASRESPSSPGYTF. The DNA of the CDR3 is TGTGCCAGCAGGGAAAGCCCATCATCCCCCGGCTACACCTTC. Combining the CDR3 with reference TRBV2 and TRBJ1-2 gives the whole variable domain EPEVTQTPSHQVTQMGQEVILRCVPISNHLYFYWYRQILGQKVEFLVSFYNNEISEKSEIFDDQFSVERPDGSNFTLKIRSTKLEDSAMYFCASRESPSSPGYTFGSGTRLTVV.